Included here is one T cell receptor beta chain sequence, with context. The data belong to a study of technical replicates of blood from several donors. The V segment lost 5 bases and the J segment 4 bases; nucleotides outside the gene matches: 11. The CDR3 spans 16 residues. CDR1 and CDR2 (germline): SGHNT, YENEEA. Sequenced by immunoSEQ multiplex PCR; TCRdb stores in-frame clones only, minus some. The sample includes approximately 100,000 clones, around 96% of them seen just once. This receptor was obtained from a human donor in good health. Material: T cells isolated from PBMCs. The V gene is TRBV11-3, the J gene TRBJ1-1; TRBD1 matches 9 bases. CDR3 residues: CASSLPGQGRGTEAFF. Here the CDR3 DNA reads TGTGCCAGCAGCCTACCGGGACAGGGTCGGGGCACTGAAGCTTTCTTT.